These 27 T cell receptor beta chains were all obtained from the same sample, sequenced in a study of early T cells in non-severe SARS-CoV-2 infection. TCRdb analysed the 5' RACE reads with MiXCR anew, one entry per CDR3 protein. The sample carries tens of thousands of distinct CDR3 sequences, 14% to 15% recorded once. The specimen was whole blood. Every receptor here comes from an adult who was a healthcare worker with PCR-confirmed SARS-CoV-2 infection or an uninfected control (not recorded which).

This clonotype was recorded at least ten times. The CDR3 coding sequence is TGTGCCAGCGCCGGGGAGCGCGGCACAGATACGCAGTATTTT. Amino acid sequence: CASAGERGTDTQYF. This sequence joins TRBV7-9 and TRBJ2-3; TRBD2 is a possible D gene (5 bases). V lost 8 bases and J lost 1, with 13 bases in between. Germline-derived CDR1 and CDR2 are SEHNR and FQNEAQ (reference sequence). The CDR3 is made up of 14 amino acids.

This clonotype has just a few counts. CDR3 loop: CASSLEVFGYTF. The CDR3 nucleotides read TGTGCCAGCAGCTTAGAGGTCTTTGGCTACACCTTC. The chain carries TRBV7-9 and TRBJ1-2, with unresolved D. V lost 1 base and J 7 bases, leaving 7 bases between the germline ends. Germline V gene lookup returns CDR1 SEHNR and CDR2 FQNEAQ (reference sequence). This CDR3 is built from 12 residues.

The chain links TRBV19 to TRBJ2-7, with TRBD2 as a possible D gene (5 bases). Germline CDR1 reads LNHDA; CDR2 reads SQIVND (reference sequence). This CDR3 is 12 amino acids long. V was shortened by 3 bases and J by 6 bases, with 9 bases between the two germline ends. The chain's CDR3 is CASSILGSEQYF. CDR3 nucleotide sequence: TGTGCCAGTAGTATTCTGGGGAGCGAGCAGTACTTC.

This clonotype was seen repeatedly, ten times or more. The chain links TRBV10-3 to TRBJ1-4, with D possibly being TRBD1 (6 bases). Germline V lookup: CDR1 ENHRY, CDR2 SYGVKD. The CDR3 runs 13 residues. Trimming took 7 bases from V and 0 from J, leaving 6 bases between them. The CDR3 loop is CAIKGATNEKLFF. The CDR3 coding sequence is TGTGCCATCAAGGGGGCAACTAATGAAAAACTGTTTTTT.

This chain uses TRBV12-3 or TRBV12-4 with TRBJ1-2, with 8 bases matching TRBD1. This CDR3 is 13 amino acids long. The junction had 3 bases not matched to a gene; V was cut back by 3 bases and J by 6 bases. As DNA, the CDR3 is TGTGCCAGCAGTTTGGGGACAGGCGATGGCTACACCTTC. Amino acids: CASSLGTGDGYTF.

The V and J genes are TRBV4-1 and TRBJ2-3; D gene unclear. This CDR3 is built from 11 residues. Between the trimmed V and J ends, which lost 6 bases and 4 bases, there was a span of 5 bases. Germline assignment: CDR1 MGHRA and CDR2 YSYEKL. The CDR3, as DNA: TGCGCCAGCAGGCAGGCAGATACGCAGTATTTT. Translated: CASRQADTQYF.

The J gene is TRBJ1-5, the V gene TRBV4-3; the D is unclear. Germline values: CDR1 LGHNA, CDR2 YSLEER. The length of the CDR3 is 15 residues. Trimming removed 1 base from V and 5 bases from J, with 12 bases in between. The chain's CDR3 is CASSQGYGYDQPQHF. In nucleotides, the CDR3 is TGCGCCAGCAGCCAAGGTTACGGTTACGATCAGCCCCAGCATTTT.

The chain combines TRBV20-1 with TRBJ2-3; the D is unclear. The V gene lost 5 bases and the J gene lost 6 bases, with 18 bases spanning the gap. The CDR3 sequence is 14 residues long. Germline V CDR1 and CDR2: DFQATT, SNEGSKA (reference sequence). The CDR3 loop reads CSAETSQILDTQYF. The CDR3 region has the DNA TGCAGTGCTGAGACAAGTCAGATTCTCGATACGCAGTATTTT.

This clonotype was detected ten times or more. This chain links TRBV11-2 with TRBJ2-3; 10 nucleotides agree with TRBD2. The trim removed 9 bases at V and 2 bases at J, leaving 11 bases unmatched. Germline V gene data show CDR1 as SGHAT and CDR2 as FQNNGV. The CDR3 consists of 16 residues. This CDR3 is CASTLVAGGPTDTQYF. CDR3 nucleotide sequence: TGTGCCAGTACCCTCGTAGCGGGAGGCCCCACAGATACGCAGTATTTT.

There are a few counts of this clonotype. The CDR3 spells CASSQEGVPDTQYF. CDR3 coding DNA: TGTGCCAGCAGCCAAGAAGGGGTCCCAGATACGCAGTATTTT. The V call is TRBV14, the J call TRBJ2-3; perhaps TRBD1 as D (5 bases). The length of the CDR3 is 14 residues. Germline lookup yields CDR1 SGHDN and CDR2 FVKESK. V was cut by 0 bases and J by 4 bases, with 8 bases left in between.

A single count supports this clonotype. The genes are TRBV9 and TRBJ2-2, with a possible D match to TRBD2 (7 bases). The CDR3 runs to 16 residues. CDR1 is SGDLS, CDR2 YYNGEE, per germline. The ends were cut back, 0 bases at V and 2 bases at J, with 11 bases in the middle. CDR3 DNA sequence: TGTGCCAGCAGCGTAGGCGGGGGCAGTAACACCGGGGAGCTGTTTTTT. Translated: CASSVGGGSNTGELFF.

This clonotype was observed a handful of times. The chain combines TRBV2 with TRBJ1-2; 7 nucleotides line up with TRBD1. V trimming: 6 bases; J trimming: 3 bases; junction bases outside the gene matches: 4. This CDR3 region has 13 residues. CDR1 SNHLY and CDR2 FYNNEI come from the germline V gene. The CDR3 DNA is TGTGCCAGCAGACGACAGGGTTACTATGGCTACACCTTC. This encodes CASRRQGYYGYTF.

This clonotype has at least ten counts. The J gene is TRBJ2-7, the V gene TRBV7-2, with TRBD1 as a possible D gene (7 bases). Trimming stripped 2 bases from V and 2 bases from J, with 13 bases between. Germline CDR1 is SGHTA and CDR2 is FQGNSA. The CDR3 has 15 residues. CDR3 in amino acids: CASSLLTGRTYEQYF. In DNA form, the CDR3 reads TGTGCCAGCAGCTTACTGACAGGGAGGACCTACGAGCAGTACTTC.

This clonotype was observed many times. The CDR3 sequence: CSASGTGGAAYEQYF. CDR3 nucleotides: TGCAGTGCTAGCGGGACAGGGGGCGCAGCCTACGAGCAGTACTTC. The chain combines TRBV20-1 with TRBJ2-7; 12 nucleotides match TRBD1. The J segment lost 2 bases and the V segment lost 3 bases, leaving 5 bases of the junction unmatched. This CDR3 is built from 15 residues. Germline CDR1 and CDR2: DFQATT and SNEGSKA (reference sequence).

The chain couples TRBV6-2 or TRBV6-3 to TRBJ2-1; 11 positions agree with TRBD2. The CDR3 runs 13 residues. CDR1 is MNHEY and CDR2 is SVGEGT in the germline V gene. V shed 6 bases, J shed 7 bases, and the junction held 2 bases outside the gene matches. DNA of the CDR3: TGTGCCAGCAGAAGACTAGCGGGAAATGAGCAGTTCTTC. Protein: CASRRLAGNEQFF.

This clonotype was seen more than once but under ten times. The rearrangement links TRBV20-1 to TRBJ2-7; D tentatively fits TRBD1 or TRBD2 (5 bases each). Germline V lookup: CDR1 DFQATT, CDR2 SNEGSKA (reference sequence). Trimming cost V 5 bases and J 3 bases, with 14 bases left between them. This CDR3 is 13 amino acids long. For the CDR3, the DNA is TGCAGTGCTGGGGGTTTGGGTCTCTACGAGCAGTACTTC. This encodes CSAGGLGLYEQYF.

About this clonotype itself: One junction end disagrees with the germline gene, perhaps due to a read error. The rearrangement joins TRBV20-1 to TRBJ2-7; 9 bases are shared with TRBD2. CDR3 length equals 14 residues. The germline CDR1 and CDR2 sequences are DFQATT and SNEGSKA (reference sequence). CDR3 in amino acids: CSATGGTSSHEQYF. The CDR3 coding sequence is TGCAGTGCTACGGGGGGGACTAGCTCCCACGAGCAGTACTTC.

The V call is TRBV3-1, the J call TRBJ2-1; 12 bases are shared with TRBD2. The CDR3 sequence is 15 residues long. Germline V gene sequence: CDR1 LGHDT, CDR2 YNNKEL (reference sequence). The junction had 4 bases not matched to a gene; V was cut back by 5 bases and J by 5 bases. This chain's CDR3 is CASSFGLAGNNEQFF. CDR3 sequence (DNA): TGTGCCAGCAGCTTCGGACTAGCGGGAAACAATGAGCAGTTCTTC.

The sample holds a few counts of this clonotype. CDR3 DNA: TGTGCCAGCAGTTTTGGGGGGCCAAACAATGAGCAGTTCTTC. Its protein product is CASSFGGPNNEQFF. This sequence joins TRBV28 and TRBJ2-1; D is tentatively TRBD1 or TRBD2 (6 bases each). Per the germline V gene, CDR1 is MDHEN and CDR2 is SYDVKM. Trimming stripped 3 bases from V and 5 bases from J, with 11 bases between. The CDR3 consists of 14 residues.

This clonotype was recorded many times. The chain employs TRBV19 and TRBJ1-5, with D possibly TRBD1 on 6 matching bases. The CDR3 runs to 12 residues. CDR1 is LNHDA, CDR2 SQIVND, per germline (reference sequence). V was pared by 11 bases and J by 7 bases, with 15 bases between. CDR3 sequence: CAVQGVGQPQHF. CDR3 DNA: TGTGCCGTACAGGGCGTAGGGCAGCCCCAGCATTTT.

Only a few counts were recorded for this clonotype. The gene calls are TRBV12-3 or TRBV12-4 and TRBJ1-5; maybe TRBD1 (5 bases). The CDR3 length is 16 residues. V gave up 0 bases and J gave up 2 bases, with 11 bases separating them. The CDR3 bases are TGTGCCAGCAGTTTAGCGGGGCAGGGTGGCAATCAGCCCCAGCATTTT. Encoded protein: CASSLAGQGGNQPQHF.

This clonotype was counted only a few times. This sequence joins TRBV3-1 and TRBJ1-5; D is unclear. The V end was cut by 3 bases, the J end by 4 bases, with 10 bases between. CDR1 is LGHDT, CDR2 YNNKEL, per germline (reference sequence). CDR3 size: 14 residues. The CDR3, as DNA: TGTGCCAGCAGCCAGGACGGCGTAAATCAGCCCCAGCATTTT. The encoded protein is CASSQDGVNQPQHF.

The chain carries TRBV7-9 and TRBJ2-3; TRBD1 is a possible D gene (5 bases). The CDR3 contains 14 residues. The V gene's germline CDR1 is SEHNR and CDR2 FQNEAQ (reference sequence). Trimming took off 3 bases at V and 2 bases at J, with 9 bases between the two ends. CDR3 DNA: TGTGCCAGCAGCTTCCAGGGCGCCACAGATACGCAGTATTTT. It codes for CASSFQGATDTQYF. The full variable domain, with the rest looked up from reference TRBV7-9 and TRBJ2-3, is DTGVSQNPRHKITKRGQNVTFRCDPISEHNRLYWYRQTLGQGPEFLTYFQNEAQLEKSRLLSDRFSAERPKGSFSTLEIQRTEQGDSAMYLCASSFQGATDTQYFGPGTRLTVL.

A few counts support this clonotype. The rearrangement uses TRBV4-2 and TRBJ2-7; D ambiguous. Germline loops: CDR1 LGHNA, CDR2 YNFKEQ. The CDR3 has 15 residues. Trimming removed 0 bases at V and 2 bases at J, with 11 bases between. The CDR3 sequence: CASSQEARGTYEQYF. CDR3 nucleotides: TGTGCCAGCAGCCAAGAGGCCCGAGGCACCTACGAGCAGTACTTC.

This clonotype was recorded a few times. V is TRBV5-1 and J is TRBJ1-6; the D gene is possibly TRBD1 (5 bases). The CDR3 totals 15 residues. Germline V gene sequence: CDR1 SGHRS, CDR2 YFSETQ. Trimming left V 0 bases short and J 3 bases short, with 7 bases between. The CDR3 nucleotides read TGCGCCAGCAGCTTGGACAGGAGCTATAATTCACCCCTCCACTTT. This translates into CASSLDRSYNSPLHF. The full variable domain, with the rest looked up from reference TRBV5-1 and TRBJ1-6, is KAGVTQTPRYLIKTRGQQVTLSCSPISGHRSVSWYQQTPGQGLQFLFEYFSETQRNKGNFPGRFSGRQFSNSRSEMNVSTLELGDSALYLCASSLDRSYNSPLHFGNGTRLTVT.

The chain joins TRBV21-1 to TRBJ1-2. TRBV21-1 is reported as a pseudogene. The CDR3 has 17 amino acids. The CDR3 region is CASSNRHGGRVRAGYTF. The CDR3 DNA sequence: TGTGCCAGCAGCAACCGGCATGGAGGGCGGGTTAGGGCTGGCTACACCTTC.

This clonotype came up a few times. This chain joins TRBV4-1 and TRBJ2-1, with D unresolved. The V end lost 3 bases, the J end lost 8 bases, and 17 bases lay between the germline ends. Germline V gene lookup returns CDR1 MGHRA and CDR2 YSYEKL. The CDR3 covers 15 residues. The CDR3 sequence is CASSHSSQARDEQFF. CDR3 DNA sequence: TGCGCCAGCAGCCACTCTAGTCAGGCTCGCGATGAGCAGTTCTTC.